The 8 T cell receptor beta chains reported below all come from one sample, sequenced in a study. Method: immunoSEQ multiplex PCR; TCRdb's copy keeps in-frame clones and lacks some. The repertoire holds about 68,000 clones, with 80% to 95% as singletons. Material: PBMCs. These receptors all come from a man in his forties or fifties with rheumatoid arthritis.

This clone showed up just once. The chain employs TRBV4-2 and TRBJ2-1; the match to TRBD2 covers 7 bases. V lost 0 bases to trimming and J lost 12 bases; unmatched junction nucleotides: 8. Germline CDR1 LGHNA, CDR2 YNFKEQ. The CDR3 has 14 residues. CDR3 amino acids: CASSQESAGVGQFF. The CDR3 DNA reads as TGTGCCAGCAGCCAAGAGTCTGCGGGAGTCGGGCAGTTCTTC.

This rearrangement joins TRBV30 to TRBJ1-2, with D perhaps matching TRBD1 (5 bases). Deletions cut 1 base from V and 4 bases from J, with 10 bases between. CDR3 length: 13 residues. Germline V gene sequence: CDR1 GTSNPN, CDR2 SVGIG (reference sequence). The CDR3 here is CAWSATGTYGYTF. The DNA for the CDR3 is TGTGCCTGGAGTGCCACCGGGACCTATGGCTACACCTTC.

The chain carries TRBV3-1 (or the pseudogene TRBV3-2) and TRBJ1-6; 9 bases match TRBD1. The CDR3 contains 15 residues. Losses at the gene ends were 4 bases for V and 7 bases for J; bases not matched to a gene: 5. Germline values: CDR1 LGHDT, CDR2 YNNKEL (reference sequence). CDR3 DNA sequence: TGTGCCAGCAGCCGCCAAGGACAGGGGAATTCACCCCTCCACTTT. It yields the protein CASSRQGQGNSPLHF.

This chain joins TRBV2 and TRBJ1-1, with D possibly matching TRBD1 (5 bases). Germline V gene data show CDR1 as SNHLY and CDR2 as FYNNEI. Trimming took 10 bases from V and 0 from J, leaving 9 bases between them. The CDR3 runs 12 residues. CDR3 sequence (DNA): TGTGCCACAATACAGGTGAACACTGAAGCTTTCTTT. Amino acid sequence: CATIQVNTEAFF.

This chain connects TRBV5-1 to TRBJ2-3; 15 bases match TRBD2. V lost 4 bases to trimming and J lost 5 bases; unmatched junction nucleotides: 5. The CDR3 contains 16 residues. Germline V gives CDR1 SGHRS, CDR2 YFSETQ. CDR3 region: CASSRTSGGAGDTQYF. As DNA, the CDR3 is TGCGCCAGCAGCCGGACTAGCGGGGGGGCCGGAGATACGCAGTATTTT.

V is TRBV18 and J is TRBJ1-6; perhaps TRBD1 as D (5 bases). The CDR3 contains 15 residues. Trimming cost V 2 bases and J 7 bases, with 12 bases left between them. Germline assignment: CDR1 KGHSH and CDR2 LQKENI. The CDR3 sequence is CASSPEGLKNSPLHF. The CDR3 DNA reads TGTGCCAGCTCACCAGAGGGACTCAAAAATTCACCCCTCCACTTT.

V is TRBV5-6 and J is TRBJ1-2; 8 bases map to TRBD1. Per the germline V gene, CDR1 is SGHDT and CDR2 is YYEEEE. Trimming at V came to 6 bases and at J to 1 base, leaving 5 bases not matched to a gene. CDR3 size: 14 residues. CDR3 residues: CASIDRGFNYGYTF. CDR3 sequence (DNA): TGTGCCAGCATCGACAGGGGCTTTAACTATGGCTACACCTTC. Drawing the rest from reference TRBV5-6 and TRBJ1-2, the complete variable domain is DAGVTQSPTHLIKTRGQQVTLRCSPKSGHDTVSWYQQALGQGPQFIFQYYEEEERQRGNFPDRFSGHQFPNYSSELNVNALLLGDSALYLCASIDRGFNYGYTFGSGTRLTVV.

Regarding this clone: One end of the junction fails to match germline, which may point to a read error. V and J are TRBV7-3 and TRBJ2-5, with 11 positions matching TRBD2. This CDR3 spans 15 amino acids. The germline CDR1 and CDR2 sequences are SGHTA and FQGTGA. The DNA for the CDR3 is TGTGCCAGCAGCTCGAGACTAGCGGGACTAGAGACCCGGTACTTC. Its protein product is CASSSRLAGLETRYF.